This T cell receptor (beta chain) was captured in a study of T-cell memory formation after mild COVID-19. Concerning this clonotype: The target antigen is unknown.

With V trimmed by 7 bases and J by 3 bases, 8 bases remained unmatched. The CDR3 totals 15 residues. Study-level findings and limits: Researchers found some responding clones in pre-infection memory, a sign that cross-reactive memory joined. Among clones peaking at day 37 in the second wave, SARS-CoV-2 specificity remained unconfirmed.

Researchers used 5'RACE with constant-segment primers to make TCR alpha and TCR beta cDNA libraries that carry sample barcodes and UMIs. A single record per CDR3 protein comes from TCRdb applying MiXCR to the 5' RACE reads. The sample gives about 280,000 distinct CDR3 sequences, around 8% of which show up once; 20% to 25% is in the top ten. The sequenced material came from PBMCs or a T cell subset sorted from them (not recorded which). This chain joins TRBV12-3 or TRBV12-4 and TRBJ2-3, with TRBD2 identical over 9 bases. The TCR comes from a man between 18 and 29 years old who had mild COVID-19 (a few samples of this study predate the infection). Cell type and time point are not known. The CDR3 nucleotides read TGTGCCAGCACCCTAGGGGGACTAGCTACAGATACGCAGTATTTT. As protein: CASTLGGLATDTQYF.